The 5 T cell receptor beta chains given below trace back to one sample, sequenced in a study of CD8 T cells in ankylosing spondylitis. MiXCR, run by TCRdb on the 5' RACE reads, gives a single entry per CDR3 protein. Among some 450,000 distinct CDR3 sequences listed, roughly 17% were seen once. Study findings and constraints: Ankylosing spondylitis blood appeared to be characterized by a TCR beta motif of roughly eight highly homologous variants.

Which antigens these TCRs recognize remains unknown. What was sequenced was blood, either unsorted or a sorted T cell fraction (not recorded which). Source of these receptors: a male donor with ankylosing spondylitis.

This clonotype was seen more than once but under ten times. This sequence joins TRBV11-2 and TRBJ2-5; 10 bases map to TRBD2. With V trimmed by 5 bases and J by 4 bases, 10 bases remained unmatched. This CDR3 is 16 amino acids long. Per germline, CDR1 SGHAT and CDR2 FQNNGV. For the CDR3, the DNA is TGTGCCAGCAGCCCATCACGGCTAGCGGGAGCAGAGACCCAGTACTTC. Translation: CASSPSRLAGAETQYF.

This clonotype appeared a single time. This chain links TRBV2 with TRBJ1-2; perhaps TRBD1 as D (5 bases). In germline, CDR1 is SNHLY, CDR2 FYNNEI. Between the trimmed V and J ends, which lost 9 bases and 4 bases, there was a span of 12 bases. This CDR3 contains 12 residues. The DNA for the CDR3 is TGTGCCAGGATGGGACTGAGCTATGGCTACACCTTC. As protein: CARMGLSYGYTF.

This clonotype was counted only a few times. This chain links TRBV20-1 with TRBJ1-5; no reliable D call. The V end was cut by 1 base, the J end by 6 bases, with 7 bases between. The CDR3 is 12 amino acids. Looked up from germline, CDR1 is DFQATT and CDR2 is SNEGSKA (reference sequence). The DNA of the CDR3 is TGCAGTGCTAGAGTTGGGTCTCAGCCCCAGCATTTT. It yields the protein CSARVGSQPQHF.

The V and J genes are TRBV10-3 and TRBJ2-1, with a tentative D call TRBD2 (6 bases). The V gene lost 2 bases and the J gene lost 0 bases, with 8 bases spanning the gap. This CDR3 is built from 15 residues. CDR1 ENHRY and CDR2 SYGVKD come from the germline V gene. The DNA for the CDR3 is TGTGCCATCAGTGAGGGAGGGAGCTCCTACAATGAGCAGTTCTTC. Translated, it gives CAISEGGSSYNEQFF.

This sequence joins TRBV7-3 and TRBJ2-7; no clear D gene. The germline CDR1 and CDR2 sequences are SGHTA and FQGTGA. The CDR3 consists of 15 residues. V lost 5 bases and J 0 bases, leaving 14 bases between the germline ends. The CDR3 reads CASSPATGASYEQYF. CDR3 bases: TGTGCCAGCAGCCCCGCAACGGGCGCCTCCTACGAGCAGTACTTC.